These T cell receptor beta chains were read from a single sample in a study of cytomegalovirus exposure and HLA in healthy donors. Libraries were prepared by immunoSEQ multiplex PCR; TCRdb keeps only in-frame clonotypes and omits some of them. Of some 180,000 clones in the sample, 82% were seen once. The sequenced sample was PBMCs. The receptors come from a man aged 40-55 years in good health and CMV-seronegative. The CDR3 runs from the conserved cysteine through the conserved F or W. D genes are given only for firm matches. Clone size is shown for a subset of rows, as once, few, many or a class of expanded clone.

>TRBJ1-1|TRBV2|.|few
CASRKDRKPTEAFF
TGTGCCAGCAGGAAAGACAGGAAGCCCACTGAAGCTTTCTTT
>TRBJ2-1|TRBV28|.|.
CATGPQRAQLNNEQFF
TGTGCCACCGGCCCGCAGCGGGCACAACTAAACAATGAGCAGTTCTTC
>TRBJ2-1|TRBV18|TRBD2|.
CASSPQRESYNEQFF
TGTGCCAGCTCACCCCAGCGGGAATCGTACAATGAGCAGTTCTTC
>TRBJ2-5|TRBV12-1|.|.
CASISWAGETQYF
TGTGCCAGCATATCCTGGGCCGGAGAGACCCAGTACTTC
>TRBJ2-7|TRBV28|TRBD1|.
CASSSHRGTGAYEQYF
TGTGCCAGCAGTTCCCACCGCGGGACAGGGGCCTACGAGCAGTACTTC
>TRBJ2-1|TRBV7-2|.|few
CASSLRTAGYSYNEQFF
TGTGCCAGCAGCTTGAGAACCGCGGGGTACTCCTACAATGAGCAGTTCTTC
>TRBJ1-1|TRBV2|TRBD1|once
CASTPQTGGTEAFF
TGTGCCAGCACCCCACAGACAGGGGGCACTGAAGCTTTCTTT
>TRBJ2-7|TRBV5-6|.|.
CASSLAGWGEQYF
TGTGCCAGCAGCTTGGCGGGATGGGGCGAGCAGTACTTC
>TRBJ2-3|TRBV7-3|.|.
CASSPNPSTDTQYF
TGTGCCAGCAGTCCTAACCCTTCCACAGATACGCAGTATTTT
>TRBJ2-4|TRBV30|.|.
CAWGQNAKNIQYF
TGTGCCTGGGGACAGAATGCCAAAAACATTCAGTACTTC
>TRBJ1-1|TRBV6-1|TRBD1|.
CASSSTGRRTEAFF
TGTGCCAGCAGCTCGACAGGGAGACGAACTGAAGCTTTCTTT
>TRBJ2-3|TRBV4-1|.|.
CASSQEGGRVDTQYF
TGCGCCAGCAGCCAAGAGGGGGGACGCGTGGATACGCAGTATTTT
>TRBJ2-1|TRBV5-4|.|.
CASSLGAGRDEQFF
TGTGCCAGCAGCCTGGGAGCGGGCCGCGATGAGCAGTTCTTC
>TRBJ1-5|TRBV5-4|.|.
CASSLDGGGNQPQHF
TGTGCCAGCAGCTTGGACGGCGGGGGCAATCAGCCCCAGCATTTT
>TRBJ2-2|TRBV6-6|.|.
CASSYSNGELFF
TGTGCCAGCAGTTACTCTAACGGGGAGCTGTTTTTT
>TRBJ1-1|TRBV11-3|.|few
CASSLDSRFSEAFF
TGTGCCAGCAGCTTAGATTCCAGATTTTCTGAAGCTTTCTTT
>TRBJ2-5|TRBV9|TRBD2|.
CASSYSGGSFQETQYF
TGTGCCAGCAGTTACAGCGGGGGAAGCTTCCAAGAGACCCAGTACTTC
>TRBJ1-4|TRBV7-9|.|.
CASKSGGLGEKLFF
TGTGCCAGCAAAAGCGGGGGACTCGGGGAAAAACTGTTTTTT
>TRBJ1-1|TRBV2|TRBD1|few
CASSRQGGDTEAFF
TGTGCCAGCAGCAGACAGGGGGGGGACACTGAAGCTTTCTTT
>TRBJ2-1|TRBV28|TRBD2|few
CASSSREASSYNEQFF
TGTGCCAGCTCCTCTCGGGAGGCCAGCTCCTACAATGAGCAGTTCTTC
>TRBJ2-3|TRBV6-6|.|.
CASSYSGDGGTDTQYF
TGTGCCAGCAGTTACTCGGGCGATGGTGGTACAGATACGCAGTATTTT
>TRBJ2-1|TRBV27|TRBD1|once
CASSHYRDRNNEQFF
TGTGCCAGCAGCCACTACCGGGACAGAAACAATGAGCAGTTCTTC
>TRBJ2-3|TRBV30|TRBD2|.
CAWSVLQLAGARTDTQYF
TGTGCCTGGAGTGTACTCCAGCTAGCGGGGGCACGAACAGATACGCAGTATTTT
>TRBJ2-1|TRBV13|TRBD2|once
CASSLLAGGRDEQFF
TGTGCCAGCAGCTTACTGGCGGGGGGGCGGGATGAGCAGTTCTTC
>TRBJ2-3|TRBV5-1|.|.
CASSYRGAGGQGDTQYF
TGCGCCAGCAGCTACAGGGGCGCGGGGGGCCAGGGGGATACGCAGTATTTT
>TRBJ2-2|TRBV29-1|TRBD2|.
CSVVSGRNTGELFF
TGCAGCGTCGTCAGCGGGAGGAACACCGGGGAGCTGTTTTTT
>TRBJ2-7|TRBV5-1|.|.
CASSRAGEYYEQYF
TGCGCCAGCAGCAGAGCAGGGGAATACTACGAGCAGTACTTC
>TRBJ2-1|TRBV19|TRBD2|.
CATGAGGSYNEQFF
TGTGCCACCGGAGCGGGAGGGTCCTACAATGAGCAGTTCTTC
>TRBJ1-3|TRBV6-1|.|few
CASSAGSQSSGNTIYF
TGTGCCAGCAGTGCCGGGTCCCAGAGCTCTGGAAACACCATATATTTT
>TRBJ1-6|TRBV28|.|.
CASRASLYNPLHF
TGTGCCAGCAGGGCCTCACTATACAATCCCCTCCACTTT
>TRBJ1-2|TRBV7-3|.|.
CASRTVRGISGYTF
TGTGCCAGCAGAACAGTCAGGGGAATCTCTGGCTACACCTTC
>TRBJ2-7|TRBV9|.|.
CASSPQSRGSYEQYF
TGTGCCAGCAGCCCCCAGTCGCGAGGTTCCTACGAGCAGTACTTC
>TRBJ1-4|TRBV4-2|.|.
CASSQDRWGVNEKLFF
TGTGCCAGCAGCCAAGACCGATGGGGGGTTAATGAAAAACTGTTTTTT
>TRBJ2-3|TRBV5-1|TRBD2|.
CASSLQAGGTDTQYF
TGCGCCAGCAGCTTGCAAGCGGGGGGGACAGATACGCAGTATTTT
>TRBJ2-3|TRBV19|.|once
CASSLQGDFTDTQYF
TGTGCCAGTAGTCTCCAGGGGGACTTCACAGATACGCAGTATTTT
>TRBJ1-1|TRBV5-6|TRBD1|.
CASSPPGTGVYTEAFF
TGTGCCAGCAGCCCTCCCGGGACAGGGGTATACACTGAAGCTTTCTTT
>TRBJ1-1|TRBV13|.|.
CASEGQGSPRSTEAFF
TGTGCCAGCGAGGGTCAGGGGTCGCCTAGGAGCACTGAAGCTTTCTTT
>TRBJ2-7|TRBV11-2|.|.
CASSLVPGHEQYF
TGTGCCAGCAGCTTAGTGCCAGGCCACGAGCAGTACTTC
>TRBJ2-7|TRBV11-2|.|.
CASSLSGRGPSYEQYF
TGTGCCAGCAGCTTAAGCGGGCGGGGTCCCTCCTACGAGCAGTACTTC
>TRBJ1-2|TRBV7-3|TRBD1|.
CASSPDPGQVYGYTF
TGTGCCAGCAGCCCAGACCCGGGACAGGTCTATGGCTACACCTTC
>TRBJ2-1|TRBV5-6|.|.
CASSLSGGWNEQFF
TGTGCCAGCAGCTTGTCGGGGGGCTGGAATGAGCAGTTCTTC
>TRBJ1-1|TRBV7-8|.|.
CASSSQQTMNTEAFF
TGTGCCAGCAGCTCTCAACAGACCATGAACACTGAAGCTTTCTTT
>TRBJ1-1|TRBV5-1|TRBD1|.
CASSEGAGTEAFF
TGCGCCAGCAGCGAGGGGGCGGGCACTGAAGCTTTCTTT
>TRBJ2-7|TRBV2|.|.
CASRELRAAVRGEQYF
TGTGCCAGCAGGGAACTTCGAGCGGCAGTCCGTGGGGAGCAGTACTTC
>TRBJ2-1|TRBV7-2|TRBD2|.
CASSSGRNEQFF
TGTGCCAGCAGCAGCGGGAGGAATGAGCAGTTCTTC
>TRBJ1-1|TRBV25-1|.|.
CASSEWQNTEAFF
TGTGCCAGCAGTGAATGGCAGAACACTGAAGCTTTCTTT
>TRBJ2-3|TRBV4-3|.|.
CASSQAAGAGTDTQYF
TGCGCCAGCAGCCAAGCGGCAGGGGCTGGCACAGATACGCAGTATTTT
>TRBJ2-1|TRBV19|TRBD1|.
CASSRDRENEQFF
TGTGCCAGTAGCCGGGACAGGGAGAATGAGCAGTTCTTC
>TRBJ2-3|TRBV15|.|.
CATSRTAPDTQYF
TGTGCCACCAGCCGGACAGCCCCGGATACGCAGTATTTT
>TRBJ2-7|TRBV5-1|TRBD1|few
CASSWTGAYEQYF
TGCGCCAGCAGCTGGACAGGGGCCTACGAGCAGTACTTC
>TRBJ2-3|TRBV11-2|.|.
CASSFRRRGGQFADTQYF
TGTGCCAGCAGCTTCCGACGTAGGGGGGGCCAGTTCGCAGATACGCAGTATTTT
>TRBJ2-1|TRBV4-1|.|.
CASSQPSHGSSYNEQFF
TGCGCCAGCAGCCAACCCTCTCACGGGAGCTCCTACAATGAGCAGTTCTTC
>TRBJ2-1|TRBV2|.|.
CASSEARTEEFF
TGTGCCAGCAGTGAAGCCAGGACAGAAGAGTTCTTC
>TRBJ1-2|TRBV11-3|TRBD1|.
CASSPTGQGAYGYTF
TGTGCCAGCAGCCCCACCGGACAGGGGGCCTATGGCTACACCTTC
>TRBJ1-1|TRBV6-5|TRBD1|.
CASRPQGAAGTEAFF
TGTGCCAGCAGACCCCAGGGGGCCGCGGGGACTGAAGCTTTCTTT
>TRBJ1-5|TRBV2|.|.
CASRANLVQPQHF
TGTGCCAGCAGAGCTAACTTAGTTCAGCCCCAGCATTTT
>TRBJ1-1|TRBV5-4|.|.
CASSRNPPRNTEAFF
TGTGCCAGCAGCCGCAACCCTCCTAGGAACACTGAAGCTTTCTTT